These T cell receptor beta chains were read from a single sample in a study of cytomegalovirus exposure and HLA in healthy donors. Profiled with immunoSEQ multiplex PCR; TCRdb holds only in-frame clones, not every one. The table records approximately 100,000 clones, roughly 69% of them present only once. The sample taken for sequencing was PBMCs. These receptor sequences come from a man aged 50 to 59 in good health and CMV-seropositive. The CDR3 runs from the conserved cysteine through the conserved F or W. A D gene is named only where the DNA matches it firmly. Part of the rows lack a size; the others show once, few, many or a class for expanded clones.

J	D	size	V	CDR3	DNA
TRBJ2-7	TRBD2	.	TRBV7-8	CASSLGGLAAYEQYF	TGTGCCAGCAGCTTAGGGGGACTAGCCGCCTACGAGCAGTACTTC
TRBJ1-4	TRBD1	few	TRBV11-2	CASSPSSGQGTEKLFF	TGTGCCAGCAGTCCCTCCTCTGGACAGGGGACTGAAAAACTGTTTTTT
TRBJ2-3	TRBD2	.	TRBV4-2	CASSQDPSGGADTQYF	TGTGCCAGCAGCCAAGATCCGAGCGGGGGGGCCGATACGCAGTATTTT
TRBJ2-7	.	.	TRBV30	CAWIPLGSYEQYF	TGTGCCTGGATTCCCCTAGGTTCCTACGAGCAGTACTTC
TRBJ1-2	.	.	TRBV7-9	CASSSPGLSYGYTF	TGTGCCAGCAGCTCCCCGGGACTGTCCTATGGCTACACCTTC
TRBJ2-7	TRBD1	.	TRBV13	CASSLGGQGVDEQYF	TGTGCCAGCAGCTTAGGGGGACAGGGGGTGGACGAGCAGTACTTC
TRBJ2-1	TRBD2	.	TRBV5-1	CASSGGTSLYNEQFF	TGCGCCAGCAGCGGGGGGACTAGCTTATACAATGAGCAGTTCTTC
TRBJ1-4	.	.	TRBV11-2	CASSLGGRRGEKLFF	TGTGCCAGCAGCTTAGGAGGCCGGCGCGGTGAAAAACTGTTTTTT
TRBJ1-2	.	few	TRBV13	CASSLDPQGNGYTF	TGTGCCAGCAGCTTAGATCCCCAGGGTAATGGCTACACCTTC
TRBJ2-1	TRBD2	.	TRBV19	CASSIGGAGGPNEQFF	TGTGCCAGTAGTATAGGGGGAGCGGGAGGGCCCAATGAGCAGTTCTTC
TRBJ1-1	.	.	TRBV5-1	CASRFSENTEAFF	TGCGCCAGCAGGTTTTCAGAGAACACTGAAGCTTTCTTT
TRBJ2-5	TRBD2	.	TRBV5-1	CASVAGGQQEETQYF	TGCGCCAGCGTGGCGGGGGGCCAACAGGAAGAGACCCAGTACTTC
TRBJ2-7	TRBD1	few	TRBV18	CASSPRGTGFTYEQYF	TGTGCCAGCTCACCAAGGGGGACAGGGTTCACCTACGAGCAGTACTTC
TRBJ2-7	TRBD1	.	TRBV4-1	CASSHPGTEHYEQYF	TGCGCCAGCAGCCACCCCGGGACAGAACACTACGAGCAGTACTTC
TRBJ1-2	.	.	TRBV10-2	CASSESPGFNYGYTF	TGCGCCAGCAGTGAGTCCCCAGGGTTTAACTATGGCTACACCTTC
TRBJ2-7	TRBD1	.	TRBV7-2	CASSSRDRASYEQYF	TGTGCCAGCAGTTCCCGGGACAGGGCATCCTACGAGCAGTACTTC
TRBJ1-2	.	.	TRBV27	CASSTLGGLGYGYTF	TGTGCCAGCAGTACCCTGGGGGGGCTAGGCTATGGCTACACCTTC
TRBJ2-5	TRBD1	.	TRBV9	CASSAQRTGGPFQETQYF	TGTGCCAGCAGCGCCCAAAGGACAGGGGGCCCTTTCCAAGAGACCCAGTACTTC
TRBJ2-7	TRBD2	few	TRBV5-4	CASSPKGGLVTYEQYF	TGTGCCAGCAGCCCGAAAGGGGGACTAGTCACCTACGAGCAGTACTTC
TRBJ2-2	.	.	TRBV19	CASSRNRQVGELFF	TGTGCCAGTAGTAGAAATAGGCAGGTCGGGGAGCTGTTTTTT
TRBJ1-2	TRBD1	.	TRBV5-4	CASTTRQGANYGYTF	TGTGCCAGCACTACCCGACAGGGAGCTAACTATGGCTACACCTTC
TRBJ2-1	TRBD2	.	TRBV9	CASSEIRTSGNNEQFF	TGTGCCAGCAGCGAGATCCGGACTAGCGGCAACAATGAGCAGTTCTTC
TRBJ1-3	.	few	TRBV4-2	CASSQQGWSGNTIYF	TGTGCCAGCAGCCAACAGGGATGGTCTGGAAACACCATATATTTT
TRBJ2-4	.	.	TRBV9	CASSVDPDPAKNIQYF	TGTGCCAGCAGCGTAGATCCAGATCCGGCCAAAAACATTCAGTACTTC
TRBJ2-1	TRBD2	few	TRBV4-2	CASSRGSGGSNEQFF	TGTGCCAGCAGCCGCGGTAGCGGGGGGTCGAATGAGCAGTTCTTC
TRBJ2-7	.	.	TRBV7-2	CASSIDWPYEQHF	TGTGCCAGCAGCATCGACTGGCCCTACGAGCAGCACTTC
TRBJ2-2	TRBD2	.	TRBV28	CASSPGGLAGGPGELFF	TGTGCCAGCAGTCCCGGAGGGCTAGCGGGAGGACCCGGGGAGCTGTTTTTT
TRBJ2-1	.	.	TRBV9	CASGLRDLYNEQFF	TGTGCCAGCGGCCTCCGGGACTTATACAATGAGCAGTTCTTC
TRBJ1-6	TRBD1	.	TRBV5-6	CASSPGTGGRNSPLHF	TGTGCCAGCAGCCCTGGGACAGGGGGAAGGAATTCACCCCTCCACTTT
TRBJ1-2	TRBD1	.	TRBV19	CASSIEGARGYTF	TGTGCCAGTAGTATCGAGGGGGCAAGGGGCTACACCTTC
TRBJ1-4	.	.	TRBV23-1	CASSQSGPSEKLFF	TGCGCCAGCAGTCAATCAGGGCCTAGCGAAAAACTGTTTTTT
TRBJ2-3	.	once	TRBV9	CASSHEGAGGRTDTQYF	TGTGCCAGCAGCCACGAGGGGGCCGGGGGAAGAACAGATACGCAGTATTTT
TRBJ2-7	.	.	TRBV4-1	CASSQDGAPLGEQYF	TGCGCCAGCAGCCAAGATGGGGCCCCTCTAGGAGAGCAGTACTTC
TRBJ2-2	TRBD1	.	TRBV7-9	CASTPGTGAGELFF	TGTGCCAGCACGCCCGGGACAGGGGCCGGGGAGCTGTTTTTT
TRBJ2-5	TRBD1	.	TRBV7-9	CSSSLKTGAKETQYF	TGTTCCAGCAGCCTCAAAACAGGGGCTAAAGAGACCCAGTACTTC
TRBJ2-3	TRBD2	.	TRBV19	CASSETSGADTQYF	TGTGCCAGTAGCGAGACTAGCGGGGCAGATACGCAGTATTTT
TRBJ2-3	TRBD2	few	TRBV19	CASSILFGEAGGSPDTQYF	TGTGCCAGTAGTATCTTGTTCGGGGAAGCGGGGGGCTCCCCAGATACGCAGTATTTT
TRBJ2-2	.	.	TRBV30	CAWREQGYTGELFF	TGTGCCTGGCGCGAACAGGGTTACACCGGGGAGCTGTTTTTT
TRBJ2-7	.	few	TRBV7-9	CASSSTYEQYF	TGTGCCAGCAGCTCTACCTACGAGCAGTACTTC
TRBJ1-2	TRBD1	few	TRBV2	CATLRQGDGYTF	TGTGCCACCTTAAGACAGGGAGATGGCTACACCTTC
TRBJ2-5	.	.	TRBV27	CASGGVSEQYF	TGTGCCAGCGGAGGTGTTAGTGAGCAGTACTTC
TRBJ2-4	.	.	TRBV15	CATSRVSGDIQYF	TGTGCCACCAGCAGAGTTTCGGGAGACATTCAGTACTTC
TRBJ1-2	.	.	TRBV5-5	CASRVRGDVPPNYGYTF	TGTGCCAGCAGGGTCAGGGGAGACGTACCCCCTAACTATGGCTACACCTTC
TRBJ2-3	TRBD1	few	TRBV10-3	CAISSQDRGTDTQYF	TGTGCCATCAGTTCCCAAGACAGGGGCACAGATACGCAGTATTTT
TRBJ2-5	.	once	TRBV27	CASSRAGETQYF	TGTGCCAGCAGTAGAGCAGGGGAGACCCAGTACTTC
TRBJ2-1	.	.	TRBV12-5	CASGLSRGSSSSYNEQFF	TGTGCTAGTGGTTTGTCCCGGGGGTCCTCGAGCTCCTACAATGAGCAGTTCTTC
TRBJ2-1	TRBD1	once	TRBV7-8	CASSLGTAYNEQFF	TGTGCCAGCAGCTTGGGGACAGCCTACAATGAGCAGTTCTTC
TRBJ2-3	TRBD2	few	TRBV12-5	CASGLKGLAVPSTDTQYF	TGTGCTAGTGGTTTGAAAGGCCTAGCGGTACCTAGCACAGATACGCAGTATTTT
TRBJ1-5	.	.	TRBV30	CAWSPNAGRGNQPQHF	TGTGCCTGGAGCCCCAACGCGGGTCGGGGCAATCAGCCCCAGCATTTT
TRBJ1-3	TRBD1	.	TRBV15	CATSSGTAENTIYF	TGTGCCACCAGCAGCGGGACAGCGGAAAACACCATATATTTT
TRBJ2-7	.	.	TRBV7-6	CASSLAVRADEQYF	TGTGCCAGCAGCTTAGCTGTCAGGGCCGACGAGCAGTACTTC
TRBJ2-1	TRBD1	.	TRBV13	CASSSGTGEYNEQFF	TGTGCCAGCAGCTCCGGGACAGGGGAATACAATGAGCAGTTCTTC
TRBJ2-7	.	.	TRBV9	CASSEGLRFYEQYF	TGTGCCAGCAGCGAGGGACTGAGGTTCTACGAGCAGTACTTC